This paragraph covers one T cell receptor (beta chain) sequence. These data belong to a study of blood T cell repertoires in COVID-19. Overall study context: Samples came from the United States, Italy and Spain, spanning acute and convalescent COVID-19. Sample material is recorded as cDNA or gDNA derived from T cells, B-cell-depleted T cells, or PBMCs.

Trimming shortened V by 5 bases and J by 10 bases, and 15 bases separated the two germline ends. The CDR3 has 14 amino acids. The germline CDR1 and CDR2 sequences are SGHTA and FQGTGA. TCRdb's copy holds only in-frame clones and misses some; the assay was immunoSEQ multiplex PCR. The sample carries some 180,000 clones, 85% to 90% recorded once. The chain is built from TRBV7-3 and TRBJ1-6; D ambiguous. The sequencing input was peripheral blood. This receptor was obtained from a middle-aged man with acute or convalescent COVID-19. The CDR3 bases are TGTGCCAGCAGCCCATCGAGGGTGGCCTCACCCCTCCACTTT. Translated, it gives CASSPSRVASPLHF.